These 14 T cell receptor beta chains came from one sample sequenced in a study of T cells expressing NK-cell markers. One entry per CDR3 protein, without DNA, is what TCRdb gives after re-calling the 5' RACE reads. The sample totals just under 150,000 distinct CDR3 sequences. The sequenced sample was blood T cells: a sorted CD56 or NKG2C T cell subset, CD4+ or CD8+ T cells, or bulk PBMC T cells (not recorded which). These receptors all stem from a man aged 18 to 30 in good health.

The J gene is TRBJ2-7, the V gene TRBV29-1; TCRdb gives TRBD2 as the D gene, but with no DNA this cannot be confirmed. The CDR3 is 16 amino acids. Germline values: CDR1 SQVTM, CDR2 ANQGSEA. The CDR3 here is CSVLATSGRLLDEQYF.

CDR3 amino acids: CASGSRDSKNHGYTF. The genes are TRBV5-8 and TRBJ1-2; the TRBD1 assignment by TCRdb is unverifiable without DNA. CDR1 and CDR2 (germline): SGHTS, YDEGEE. The CDR3 totals 15 residues.

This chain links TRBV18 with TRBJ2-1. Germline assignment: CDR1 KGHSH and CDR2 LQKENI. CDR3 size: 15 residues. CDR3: CASSLAGGLYDEQFF.

The CDR3 loop reads CASRQDGTAAQGYGYTF. The chain has TRBV5-1 and TRBJ1-2. The CDR3 covers 17 residues. The germline gives CDR1 SGHRS, CDR2 YFSETQ.

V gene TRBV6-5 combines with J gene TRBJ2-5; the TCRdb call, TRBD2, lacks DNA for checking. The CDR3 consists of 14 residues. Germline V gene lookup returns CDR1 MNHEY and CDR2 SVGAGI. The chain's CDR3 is CASSYSGGPETQYF.

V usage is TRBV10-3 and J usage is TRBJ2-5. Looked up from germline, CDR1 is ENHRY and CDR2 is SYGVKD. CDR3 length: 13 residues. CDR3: CAISASAQETQYF.

The CDR3 reads CASRRGVAEAFF. This chain uses TRBV11-2 with TRBJ1-1; lacking DNA, the TRBD1 call made by TCRdb goes unchecked. Germline V gene data show CDR1 as SGHAT and CDR2 as FQNNGV. The length of the CDR3 is 12 residues.

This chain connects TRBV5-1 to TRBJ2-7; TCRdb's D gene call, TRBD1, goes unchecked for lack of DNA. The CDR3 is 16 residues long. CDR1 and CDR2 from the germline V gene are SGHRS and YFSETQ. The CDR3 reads CASSTRGERLSYEQYF.

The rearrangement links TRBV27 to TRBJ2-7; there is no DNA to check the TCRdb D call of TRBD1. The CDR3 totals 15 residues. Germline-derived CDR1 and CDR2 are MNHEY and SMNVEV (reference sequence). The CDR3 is CASSLGSGPRYEQYF.

The chain's CDR3 is CASSPPRAGGAGANVLTF. The chain employs TRBV5-1 and TRBJ2-6; without DNA, the TCRdb call of TRBD2 cannot be checked. Germline-derived CDR1 and CDR2 are SGHRS and YFSETQ. CDR3 length equals 18 residues.

The CDR3 sequence is CSARDGTGGENEQFF. The chain recombines TRBV29-1 with TRBJ2-1; TCRdb returns TRBD2, unconfirmable since there is no DNA. Germline V gives CDR1 SQVTM, CDR2 ANQGSEA. CDR3 length: 15 residues.

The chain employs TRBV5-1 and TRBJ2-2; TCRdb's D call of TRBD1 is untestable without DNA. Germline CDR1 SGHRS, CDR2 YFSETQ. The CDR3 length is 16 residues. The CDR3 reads CASSFVGQGAGGELFF.

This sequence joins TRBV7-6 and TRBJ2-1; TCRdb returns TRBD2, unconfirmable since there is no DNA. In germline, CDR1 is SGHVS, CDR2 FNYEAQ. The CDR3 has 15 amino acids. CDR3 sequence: CASSSLVGRADEQFF.

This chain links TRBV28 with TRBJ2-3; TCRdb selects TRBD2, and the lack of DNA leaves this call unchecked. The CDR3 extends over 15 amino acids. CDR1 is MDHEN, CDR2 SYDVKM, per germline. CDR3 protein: CASSLAGGGRDTQYF.